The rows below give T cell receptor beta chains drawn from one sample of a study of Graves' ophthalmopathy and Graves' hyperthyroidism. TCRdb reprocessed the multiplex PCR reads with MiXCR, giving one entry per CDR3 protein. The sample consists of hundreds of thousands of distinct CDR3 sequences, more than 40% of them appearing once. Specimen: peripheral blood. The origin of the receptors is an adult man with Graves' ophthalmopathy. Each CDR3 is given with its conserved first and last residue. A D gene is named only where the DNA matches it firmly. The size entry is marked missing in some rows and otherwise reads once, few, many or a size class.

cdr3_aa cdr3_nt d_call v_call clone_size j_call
CATASGTSVLTF TGTGCCACCGCCTCCGGGACTAGCGTCCTGACTTTC TRBD2 TRBV12-3/TRBV12-4 - TRBJ2-6
CASSLTGEDGYTF TGTGCCAGCAGCCTCACAGGGGAGGATGGCTACACCTTC TRBD1 TRBV5-5 many TRBJ1-2
CRAENYGYTF TGCAGGGCAGAGAACTATGGCTACACCTTC - TRBV29-1 - TRBJ1-2
CASSLELTARETQYF TGTGCCAGCAGCTTAGAGCTAACCGCCAGGGAGACCCAGTACTTC - TRBV7-6 many TRBJ2-5
CASSQVLTDEAFF TGCGCCAGCAGCCAAGTACTGACAGATGAAGCTTTCTTT - TRBV4-3 - TRBJ1-1
CASSLLSGGVYGYTF TGTGCCAGCAGCTTGCTGTCAGGGGGCGTTTATGGCTACACCTTC TRBD1 TRBV5-5 - TRBJ1-2
CSARDSGETTQRAFF TGCAGTGCTAGAGATAGCGGGGAGACGACCCAGAGAGCTTTCTTT - TRBV20-1 - TRBJ1-1
CASSQDWTPGESPLHF TGCGCCAGCAGCCAAGATTGGACCCCCGGGGAATCACCCCTCCACTTT - TRBV4-1 few TRBJ1-6
CASSQGTGLKAFF TGCGCCAGCAGCCAAGGGACAGGACTTAAAGCTTTCTTT TRBD1 TRBV4-3 many TRBJ1-1
CASSTVLAGEETQYF TGTGCCAGCAGTACTGTACTAGCGGGAGAAGAGACCCAGTACTTC TRBD2 TRBV11-2 few TRBJ2-5
CASSPLAGSSTDTQYF TGTGCCAGCAGCCCACTAGCGGGAAGTTCCACAGATACGCAGTATTTT TRBD2 TRBV7-8 - TRBJ2-3
CSVDLGPDGYTIYF TGCAGCGTTGATTTGGGTCCGGATGGCTACACCATATATTTT - TRBV29-1 - TRBJ1-3
CASSVGLGLAGVQETQYF TGTGCCAGCAGCGTAGGGTTGGGACTAGCGGGTGTACAAGAGACCCAGTACTTC TRBD2 TRBV9 few TRBJ2-5
CASSHPGQYNQPQHF TGTGCCAGCAGTCACCCGGGACAGTACAATCAGCCCCAGCATTTT TRBD1 TRBV2 - TRBJ1-5
CASSFDGQPQHF TGTGCCAGCAGTTTTGATGGGCAGCCCCAGCATTTT - TRBV12-3/TRBV12-4 many TRBJ1-5
CASGLGPRLGYQETQYF TGTGCTAGTGGTTTGGGTCCCCGACTAGGGTACCAAGAGACCCAGTACTTC - TRBV12-3/TRBV12-4 few TRBJ2-5
CASSPMGQGVTQTQYF TGTGCCAGCAGTCCCATGGGGCAGGGGGTTACGCAGACCCAGTACTTC TRBD1 TRBV2 - TRBJ2-5
CASGSRTFGGGALTGNTIYF TGTGCTAGTGGTTCTCGTACTTTCGGAGGGGGCGCCCTGACTGGAAACACCATATATTTT TRBD1 TRBV12-5 - TRBJ1-3
CASTDRDEKLFF TGTGCCAGTACCGACAGGGACGAAAAACTGTTTTTT TRBD1 TRBV19 - TRBJ1-4
CASRVGLAGGPGYEQYF TGCGCCAGCAGAGTGGGACTAGCGGGGGGGCCAGGGTACGAGCAGTACTTC TRBD2 TRBV5-1 few TRBJ2-7
CASRADSSNQPLHF TGTGCCAGCAGGGCGGACAGCAGCAATCAGCCCCTCCACTTT - TRBV2 - TRBJ1-6
CASSSGRGEINAETQYF TGTGCCAGCAGCTCGGGACGGGGAGAGATTAACGCGGAGACCCAGTACTTC - TRBV11-2 many TRBJ2-5
CATGFRSSYEQYF TGTGCCACCGGTTTTCGGAGCTCCTACGAGCAGTACTTC - TRBV15 many TRBJ2-7
CAISDRDGSYEQYF TGTGCCATCAGTGACCGGGACGGCTCCTATGAGCAGTACTTC - TRBV10-3 - TRBJ2-7
CSARDHMQGSRETQYF TGCAGTGCTAGAGATCATATGCAGGGGTCACGAGAGACCCAGTACTTC - TRBV20-1 - TRBJ2-5
CASSETNPNRGYTF TGTGCCAGCAGTGAAACGAACCCTAATAGGGGCTACACCTTC - TRBV25-1 many TRBJ1-2
CASSPGSGGSYEQYF TGTGCCAGCAGCCCAGGCAGCGGGGGATCATACGAGCAGTACTTC TRBD2 TRBV7-3 many TRBJ2-7
CASSSGLNTDTQYF TGTGCCAGCAGCTCCGGACTCAACACAGATACGCAGTATTTT - TRBV7-3 few TRBJ2-3
CASSPSGTGGAEQYF TGTGCCAGCAGCCCTTCCGGGACAGGGGGTGCCGAGCAGTACTTC TRBD1 TRBV7-9 many TRBJ2-7
CASRSTGQGKKYGYTF TGTGCCAGCAGGTCAACGGGACAGGGGAAAAAGTATGGCTACACCTTC TRBD1 TRBV14 many TRBJ1-2
CARADRGHETQYF TGTGCCAGGGCGGACAGGGGGCACGAGACCCAGTACTTC TRBD1 TRBV7-2 - TRBJ2-5
CASSQDWGPQDTEAFF TGTGCCAGCAGCCAAGATTGGGGGCCACAGGACACTGAAGCTTTCTTT - TRBV14 - TRBJ1-1
CASRPRGASGDEQYF TGTGCCAGCAGGCCACGGGGGGCATCCGGGGACGAGCAGTACTTC - TRBV5-6 many TRBJ2-7
CASRAVAVHGYTF TGTGCCAGTCGGGCGGTGGCAGTCCATGGCTACACCTTC - TRBV2 - TRBJ1-2
CAGSFRSSEQYF TGTGCCGGCAGCTTCCGTTCGAGCGAGCAGTACTTC - TRBV7-9 - TRBJ2-7
CASSERWGADSGLHF TGTGCCAGCAGTGAACGATGGGGCGCGGATTCTGGACTCCACTTT - TRBV2 - TRBJ1-6
CAGRLDRVQPQHF TGTGCCGGAAGACTAGATCGCGTTCAGCCCCAGCATTTT - TRBV19 once TRBJ1-5
CASSPGPPPDGYTF TGCGCCAGCAGCCCGGGGCCCCCACCGGATGGCTACACCTTC - TRBV5-1 few TRBJ1-2
CATSVPGQGAVQPQHF TGTGCCACCAGTGTACCGGGACAGGGGGCAGTTCAGCCCCAGCATTTT TRBD1 TRBV24-1 - TRBJ1-5
CASRNRGVKDGYTF TGTGCCAGTAGGAACCGCGGGGTGAAGGATGGCTACACCTTC - TRBV19 many TRBJ1-2
CASSQTTGFNQPQHF TGTGCCAGCAGCCAAACGACAGGATTCAATCAGCCCCAGCATTTT - TRBV4-2 many TRBJ1-5
CASSRRGGSRFSGNTIYF TGTGCCAGCAGCCGACGAGGGGGCAGCCGATTCTCTGGAAACACCATATATTTT TRBD1 TRBV7-9 many TRBJ1-3
CASSVSGGFSLEQYF TGTGCCAGCAGCGTGAGTGGCGGGTTCTCCCTCGAGCAGTACTTC - TRBV9 many TRBJ2-7